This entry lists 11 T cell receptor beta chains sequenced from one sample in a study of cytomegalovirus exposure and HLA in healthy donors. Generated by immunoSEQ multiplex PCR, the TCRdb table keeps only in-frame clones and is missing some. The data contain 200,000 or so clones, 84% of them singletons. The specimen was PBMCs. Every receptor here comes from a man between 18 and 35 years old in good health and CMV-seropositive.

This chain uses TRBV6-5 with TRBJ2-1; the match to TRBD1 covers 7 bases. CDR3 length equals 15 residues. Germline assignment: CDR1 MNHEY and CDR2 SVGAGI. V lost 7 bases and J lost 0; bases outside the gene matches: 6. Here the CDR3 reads CASNRQGSSYNEQFF. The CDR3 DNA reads TGTGCCAGCAATCGACAGGGAAGCTCCTACAATGAGCAGTTCTTC.

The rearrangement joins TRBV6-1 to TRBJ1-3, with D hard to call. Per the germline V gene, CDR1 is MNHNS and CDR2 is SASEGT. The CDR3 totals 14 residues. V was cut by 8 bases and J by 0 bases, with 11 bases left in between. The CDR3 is CASHTGASGNTIYF. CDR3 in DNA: TGTGCCAGCCATACGGGAGCCTCTGGAAACACCATATATTTT.

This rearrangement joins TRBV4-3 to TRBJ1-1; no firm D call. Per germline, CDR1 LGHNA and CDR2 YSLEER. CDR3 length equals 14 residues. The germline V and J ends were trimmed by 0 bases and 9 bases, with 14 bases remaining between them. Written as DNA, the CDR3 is TGCGCCAGCAGCCAAGATAGCGTAGGAGGTAAAGCTTTCTTT. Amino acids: CASSQDSVGGKAFF.

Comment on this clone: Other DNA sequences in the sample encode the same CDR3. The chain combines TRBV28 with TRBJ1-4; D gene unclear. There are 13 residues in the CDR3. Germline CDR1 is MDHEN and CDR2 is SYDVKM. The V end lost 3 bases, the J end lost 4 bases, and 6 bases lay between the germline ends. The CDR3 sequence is CASSFSNNEKLFF. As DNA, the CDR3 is TGTGCCAGCAGTTTCTCTAATAATGAAAAACTGTTTTTT.

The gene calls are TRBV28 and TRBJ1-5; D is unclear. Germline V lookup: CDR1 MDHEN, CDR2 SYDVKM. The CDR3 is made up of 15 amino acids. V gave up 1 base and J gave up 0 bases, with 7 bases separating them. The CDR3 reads CASSLSHYSNQPQHF. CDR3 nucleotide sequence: TGTGCCAGCAGTTTATCACACTATAGCAATCAGCCCCAGCATTTT.

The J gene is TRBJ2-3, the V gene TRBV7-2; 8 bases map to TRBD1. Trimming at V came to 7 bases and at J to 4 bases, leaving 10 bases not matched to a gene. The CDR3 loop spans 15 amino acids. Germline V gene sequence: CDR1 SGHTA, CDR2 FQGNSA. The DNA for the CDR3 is TGTGCCAGCACCCGCGTCTCAGGGGGCGCAGATACGCAGTATTTT. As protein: CASTRVSGGADTQYF. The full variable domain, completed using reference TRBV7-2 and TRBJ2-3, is GAGVSQSPSNKVTEKGKDVELRCDPISGHTALYWYRQSLGQGLEFLIYFQGNSAPDKSGLPSDRFSAERTGGSVSTLTIQRTQQEDSAVYLCASTRVSGGADTQYFGPGTRLTVL.

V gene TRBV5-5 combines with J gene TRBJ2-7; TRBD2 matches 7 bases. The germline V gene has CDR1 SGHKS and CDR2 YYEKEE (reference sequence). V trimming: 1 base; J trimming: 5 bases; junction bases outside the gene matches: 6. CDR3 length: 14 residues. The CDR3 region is CASSLFAGVHEQYF. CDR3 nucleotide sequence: TGTGCCAGCAGCTTGTTCGCGGGAGTCCACGAGCAGTACTTC.

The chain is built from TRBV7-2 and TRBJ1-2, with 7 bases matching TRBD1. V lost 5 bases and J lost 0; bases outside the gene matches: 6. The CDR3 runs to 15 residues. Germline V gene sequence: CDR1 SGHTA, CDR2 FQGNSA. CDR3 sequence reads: CASSPRQGSNYGYTF. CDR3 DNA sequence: TGTGCCAGCAGCCCCCGACAGGGTTCTAACTATGGCTACACCTTC. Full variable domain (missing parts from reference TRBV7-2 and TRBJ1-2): GAGVSQSPSNKVTEKGKDVELRCDPISGHTALYWYRQSLGQGLEFLIYFQGNSAPDKSGLPSDRFSAERTGGSVSTLTIQRTQQEDSAVYLCASSPRQGSNYGYTFGSGTRLTVV.

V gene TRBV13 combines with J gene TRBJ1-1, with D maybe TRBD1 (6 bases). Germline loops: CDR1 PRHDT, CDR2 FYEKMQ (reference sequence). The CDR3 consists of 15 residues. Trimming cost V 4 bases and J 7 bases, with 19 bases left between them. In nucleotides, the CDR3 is TGTGCCAGCAGCTCGGGACACACGACCGTCCATGAAGCTTTCTTT. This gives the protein CASSSGHTTVHEAFF.

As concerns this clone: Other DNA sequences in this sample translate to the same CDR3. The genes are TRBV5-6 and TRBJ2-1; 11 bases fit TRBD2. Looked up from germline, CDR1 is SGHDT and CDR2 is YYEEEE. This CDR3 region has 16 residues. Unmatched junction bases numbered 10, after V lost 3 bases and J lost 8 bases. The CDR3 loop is CASSSTGTSGRDEQFF. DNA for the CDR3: TGTGCCAGCAGCTCAACCGGGACTAGCGGTAGGGATGAGCAGTTCTTC.

The CDR3 sequence: CASSQVASGSYEQYF. In DNA, the CDR3 is TGCGCCAGCAGCCAAGTGGCAAGCGGCTCCTACGAGCAGTACTTC. The chain couples TRBV4-1 to TRBJ2-7, with D possibly matching TRBD2 (5 bases). Germline loops: CDR1 MGHRA, CDR2 YSYEKL. Trimming shortened V by 1 base and J by 0 bases, and 10 bases separated the two germline ends. The CDR3 is 15 amino acids.